The 3 T cell receptor beta chains presented below share a single source sample, sequenced in a study of radiation and T cells in renal cell carcinoma. Using immunoSEQ multiplex PCR, the repertoire was profiled, and TCRdb retains in-frame clones only, with some absent. The repertoire consists of about 76,000 clones, with nearly 90% occurring once and the leading ten covering more than 5.5%. Time point given: blood 4 weeks post-SBRT, at nephrectomy. Treatment specified: 15 Gy SBRT to primary tumor, nephrectomy 4 weeks later. The material sequenced was blood, taken from a patient whose treatment included radiotherapy and nephrectomy. All receptors come from a woman between 65 and 79 years old with renal cell carcinoma.

J is TRBJ2-2 and V is TRBV28; 9 bases are a match to TRBD2. Trimming took 2 bases from V and 2 from J; bases not matched to a gene: 3. The CDR3 sequence is 16 residues long. Germline-derived CDR1 and CDR2 are MDHEN and SYDVKM. The CDR3 here is CASSLAGGLNTGELFF. For the CDR3, the DNA is TGTGCCAGCAGTTTAGCGGGGGGGTTAAACACCGGGGAGCTGTTTTTT.

The chain joins TRBV30 to TRBJ1-6, with D possibly being TRBD1 (6 bases). The CDR3 sequence is 15 residues long. The V gene's germline CDR1 is GTSNPN and CDR2 SVGIG (reference sequence). V lost 6 bases and J lost 1, with 13 bases in between. CDR3 nucleotides: TGTGCCTGCCTTCCGGGACAATCCTATAATTCACCCCTCCACTTT. Translated, it gives CACLPGQSYNSPLHF.

The chain is built from TRBV7-6 and TRBJ2-2; no firm D call. This CDR3 contains 15 residues. V was clipped by 5 bases and J by 1 base, with 11 bases between them. Germline CDR1 reads SGHVS; CDR2 reads FNYEAQ. The CDR3 reads CASSPGELNTGELFF. CDR3 bases: TGTGCCAGCAGCCCAGGTGAACTGAACACCGGGGAGCTGTTTTTT. The full variable domain, its missing parts supplied by reference TRBV7-6 and TRBJ2-2, is GAGVSQSPRYKVTKRGQDVALRCDPISGHVSLYWYRQALGQGPEFLTYFNYEAQQDKSGLPNDRFSAERPEGSISTLTIQRTEQRDSAMYRCASSPGELNTGELFFGEGSRLTVL.